This TCR beta chain was recorded in a study of blood T cells in healthy people across ages. Findings and limits, study-wide: Expanded clonotype changes were possibly confounded by unknown donor CMV status. Naive and antigen-experienced cells could not be conclusively compared, given unsorted PBMCs.

Germline V gene lookup returns CDR1 ENHRY and CDR2 SYGVKD. Trimming pared 3 bases from V and 9 bases from J, leaving 9 bases between. This CDR3 is built from 11 residues. Through a sample-barcoded 5' primer and a J-beta primer mix, a second PCR was run for roughly 7 to 11 cycles. TCRdb used MiXCR to reprocess the 5' RACE reads, holding one entry per CDR3 protein. Of more than 650,000 distinct CDR3 sequences listed, 50% to 65% are singletons. This clonotype was found a few times. Its antigen remains unknown. Donor samples were obtained from healthy Caucasian individuals from Russia, aged 6 to 90. Peripheral blood samples of around 9.5 milliliters were drawn from each donor.

The sequenced sample consisted of blood. The chain recombines TRBV10-3 with TRBJ2-7; unclear D gene. The sequence was collected from a man older than 75 in good health. The CDR3 coding sequence is TGTGCCATCAGTGACGGTTCGGGGCAGTACTTC. Its protein is CAISDGSGQYF.